Listed here are 10 T cell receptor beta chains from one sample, sequenced in a study of PD-1 blockade in classical Hodgkin lymphoma. Profiled with immunoSEQ multiplex PCR; TCRdb holds only in-frame clones, not every one. The data contain 75,000 to 100,000 clones, approximately 88% of them singletons. Every single patient, without exception, relapsed after autologous stem cell transplantation, and brentuximab vedotin exposure varied. The source material was peripheral blood mononuclear cells (PBMCs), sampled at baseline. The receptors were gathered from a human donor with classical Hodgkin lymphoma.

J is TRBJ1-1 and V is TRBV7-2, with 9 bases aligning to TRBD1. V lost 6 bases to trimming and J lost 5 bases; unmatched junction nucleotides: 4. The CDR3 extends over 13 amino acids. Germline values: CDR1 SGHTA, CDR2 FQGNSA. In nucleotides, the CDR3 is TGTGCCAGCAGAATACAGGGGGCGACTGAAGCTTTCTTT. Encoded protein: CASRIQGATEAFF.

The rearrangement links TRBV11-2 to TRBJ2-6; D remains unclear. CDR1 is SGHAT and CDR2 is FQNNGV in the germline V gene. The CDR3 spans 15 residues. V lost 1 base, J lost 0 bases, and 4 bases lay in between. CDR3 nucleotide sequence: TGTGCCAGCAGCTTAGGAGCCTCTGGGGCCAACGTCCTGACTTTC. Amino acid sequence: CASSLGASGANVLTF.

This clone was seen more than once but under ten times. The chain carries TRBV10-2 and TRBJ2-1; 10 bases fit TRBD2. CDR1 WSHSY and CDR2 SAAADI come from the germline V gene. The CDR3 runs to 15 residues. Trimming at V came to 1 base and at J to 6 bases, leaving 3 bases not matched to a gene. In DNA, the CDR3 is TGCGCCAGCAGTGAGTTCCAGCGGGAGGGCAATGAGCAGTTCTTC. It codes for CASSEFQREGNEQFF.

The chain links TRBV11-2 to TRBJ2-7, with 7 positions matching TRBD1. The germline CDR1 and CDR2 sequences are SGHAT and FQNNGV. Losses at the gene ends were 3 bases for V and 4 bases for J; bases not matched to a gene: 9. CDR3 length equals 15 residues. CDR3 bases: TGTGCCAGCAGCTTTGTAGGGGGCGGGCTATACGAGCAGTACTTC. Translation: CASSFVGGGLYEQYF.

This clone was recorded only once. The chain joins TRBV7-8 to TRBJ1-2; 9 nucleotides line up with TRBD1. Germline V gene sequence: CDR1 SGHVS, CDR2 FQNEAQ. J was trimmed by 7 bases and V by 1 base; bases with no gene match: 10. The CDR3 totals 16 residues. This CDR3 reads CASSLEIWGQGIGYTF. In nucleotides, the CDR3 is TGTGCCAGCAGCTTAGAAATCTGGGGACAGGGAATTGGCTACACCTTC. The full variable domain, in which reference TRBV7-8 and TRBJ1-2 provide the parts outside the CDR3, is GAGVSQSPRYKVAKRGQDVALRCDPISGHVSLFWYQQALGQGPEFLTYFQNEAQLDKSGLPSDRFFAERPEGSVSTLKIQRTQQEDSAVYLCASSLEIWGQGIGYTFGSGTRLTVV.

This chain joins TRBV4-2 and TRBJ1-6; D may be TRBD1 (6 bases). The germline V gene encodes CDR1 LGHNA and CDR2 YNFKEQ. The CDR3 sequence is 15 residues long. V lost 0 bases, J lost 12 bases, and 15 bases lay in between. The CDR3 region is CASSQDQGRMEPLHF. The DNA of the CDR3 is TGTGCCAGCAGCCAAGATCAGGGGAGAATGGAACCCCTCCACTTT.

The chain couples TRBV2 to TRBJ2-5; 7 nucleotides match TRBD1. Germline V gives CDR1 SNHLY, CDR2 FYNNEI. The CDR3 covers 13 residues. V lost 4 bases to trimming and J lost 4 bases; unmatched junction nucleotides: 3. The CDR3 DNA reads as TGTGCCAGCAGTGGGGCAGGGGGAGAGACCCAGTACTTC. Its translation is CASSGAGGETQYF.

CDR3 nucleotide sequence: TGCGCCAGCAGCCCATCGGCCAAGCCACAAGAGACCCAGTACTTC. Translating gives CASSPSAKPQETQYF. This chain uses TRBV5-1 with TRBJ2-5; the D is unclear. Germline CDR1 reads SGHRS; CDR2 reads YFSETQ. The CDR3 is made up of 15 amino acids. Trimming stripped 4 bases from V and 2 bases from J, with 15 bases between.

The chain combines TRBV11-2 with TRBJ2-3, with 7 bases fitting TRBD2. CDR1 SGHAT and CDR2 FQNNGV come from the germline V gene. With V trimmed by 4 bases and J by 7 bases, 5 bases remained unmatched. CDR3 length equals 13 residues. In DNA, the CDR3 is TGTGCCAGCAGCTCGGGACTACCCTATACGCAGTATTTT. It yields the protein CASSSGLPYTQYF.

The genes are TRBV5-4 and TRBJ1-1, with D perhaps TRBD1 (6 bases). Germline V lookup: CDR1 SGHNT, CDR2 YYREEE (reference sequence). Between the trimmed V and J ends, which lost 6 bases and 1 base, there was a span of 16 bases. The CDR3 loop spans 15 amino acids. The DNA for the CDR3 is TGTGCCAGCAACCTTGGGGGGGGGCAGAACACTGAAGCTTTCTTT. This translates into CASNLGGGQNTEAFF.